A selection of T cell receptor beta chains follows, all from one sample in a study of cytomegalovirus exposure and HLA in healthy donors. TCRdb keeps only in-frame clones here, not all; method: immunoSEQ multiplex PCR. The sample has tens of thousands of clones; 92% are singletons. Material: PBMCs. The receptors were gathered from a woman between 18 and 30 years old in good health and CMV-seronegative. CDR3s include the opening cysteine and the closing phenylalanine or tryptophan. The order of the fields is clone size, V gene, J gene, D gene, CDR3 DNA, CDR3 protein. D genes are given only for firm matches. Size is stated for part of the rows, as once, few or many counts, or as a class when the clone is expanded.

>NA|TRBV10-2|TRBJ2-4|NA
TGCGCCAGCAGTGATGAGGGTTTTAACATTCAGTACTTC
CASSDEGFNIQYF
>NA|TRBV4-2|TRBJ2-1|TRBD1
TGTGCCAGCAGCCCCCGGGACAGGGTGGGCAATGAGCAGTTCTTC
CASSPRDRVGNEQFF
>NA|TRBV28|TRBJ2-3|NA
TGTGCCAGCAGCCGGGGTGGGTCCACAGATACGCAGTATTTT
CASSRGGSTDTQYF
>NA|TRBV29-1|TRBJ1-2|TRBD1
TGCAGCGTCCCGGACAGGGTAGACTATGGCTACACCTTC
CSVPDRVDYGYTF
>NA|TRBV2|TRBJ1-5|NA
TGTGCCAGCAGTCCGGTTAATCAGCCCCAGCATTTT
CASSPVNQPQHF
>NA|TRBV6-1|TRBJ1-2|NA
TGTGCCAGCAGTGAAGGAGGGGGTCCCTATGGCTACACCTTC
CASSEGGGPYGYTF
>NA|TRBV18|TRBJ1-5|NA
TGTGCCAGCTCCGGGGGTCAGTCGGACCAGCCCCAGCATTTT
CASSGGQSDQPQHF
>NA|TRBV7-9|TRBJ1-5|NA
TGTGCCAGCCAGGTGGATAGCAATCAGCCCCAGCATTTT
CASQVDSNQPQHF
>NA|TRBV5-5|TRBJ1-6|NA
TGTGCCAGCAGCTTGGCCAAAGCAGGGTATAATTCACCCCTCCACTTT
CASSLAKAGYNSPLHF
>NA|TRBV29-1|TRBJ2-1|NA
TGCAGCGTTGATTACCAAGCGGGTCAGAGGGGTGAGCAGTTCTTC
CSVDYQAGQRGEQFF
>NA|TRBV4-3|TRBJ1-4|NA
TGCGCCAGCAGCCAAGATCGAGAAAGCCAAAAACTGTTTTTT
CASSQDRESQKLFF
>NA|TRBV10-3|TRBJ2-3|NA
TGTGCCATGCAGACAGGCGGCACAGATACGCAGTATTTT
CAMQTGGTDTQYF
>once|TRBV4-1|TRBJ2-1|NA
TGCGCCAGCAGCAGCGAACGGTACAATGAGCAGTTCTTC
CASSSERYNEQFF
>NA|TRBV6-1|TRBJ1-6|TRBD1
TGTGCCAGCAGTGAAGGGACAGGGACTTCACCCCTCCACTTT
CASSEGTGTSPLHF
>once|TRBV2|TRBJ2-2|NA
TGTGCCAGCAACCCAGACTACACCGGGGAGCTGTTTTTT
CASNPDYTGELFF
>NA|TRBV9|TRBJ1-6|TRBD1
TGTGCCAGCAGCAAAACAGGGGCGGGTTCCTATAATTCACCCCTCCACTTT
CASSKTGAGSYNSPLHF
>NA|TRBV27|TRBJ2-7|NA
TGTGCCGCCGCGTCGGCGGGGCCCTACGAGCAGTACTTC
CAAASAGPYEQYF
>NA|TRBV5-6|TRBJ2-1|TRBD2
TGTGCCAGCAGCCCCCCTAGCGGGAATTTAAATGAGCAGTTCTTC
CASSPPSGNLNEQFF
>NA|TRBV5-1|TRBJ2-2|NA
TGCGCCAGCAGCTTGTACTATTCCACCGGGGAGCTGTTTTTT
CASSLYYSTGELFF
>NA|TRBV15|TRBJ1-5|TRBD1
TGTGCCACCAGCACCAGACAGGGAAGGTCCCAGCCCCAGCATTTT
CATSTRQGRSQPQHF
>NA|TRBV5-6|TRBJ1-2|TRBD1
TGTGCCAGCAGCTTAGTGGGACAGACTAACTATGGCTACACCTTC
CASSLVGQTNYGYTF
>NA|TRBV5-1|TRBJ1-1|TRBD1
TGCGCCAGCAGCAAGTCGACAGGGGAAGCTTTCTTT
CASSKSTGEAFF
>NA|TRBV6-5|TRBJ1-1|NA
TGTGCCAGCAGTTCTGGGGCCCAGGGGACTGAAGCTTTCTTT
CASSSGAQGTEAFF
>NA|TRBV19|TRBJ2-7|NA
TGTGCCAGTAGTGACACAGGGAATGAGCAGTACTTC
CASSDTGNEQYF
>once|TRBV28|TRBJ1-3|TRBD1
TGTGCCAGCAGTGCCCCACTGGGACAGCAACGAAACACCATATATTTT
CASSAPLGQQRNTIYF
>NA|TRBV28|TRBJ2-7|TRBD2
TGTGCCAGCAGTTTCATCAGGGGCGGGAGGGCTATTTCGGCACCATACGAGCAGTACTTC
CASSFIRGGRAISAPYEQYF
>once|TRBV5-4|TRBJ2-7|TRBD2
TGTGCCAGCAGCTTGGAAACTAGCGGGAGCCCTAAGTACTTC
CASSLETSGSPKYF
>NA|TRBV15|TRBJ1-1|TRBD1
TGTGCCACCAGCACACGACAGGGGCACACTGAAGCTTTCTTT
CATSTRQGHTEAFF
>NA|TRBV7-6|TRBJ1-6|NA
TGTGCCAGCAGCGCACAGGATAATTCACCCCTCCACTTT
CASSAQDNSPLHF
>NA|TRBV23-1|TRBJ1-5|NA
TGCGCCAGCAGTCGAAACAACCGGGAGGCGGGGGGCAATCAGCCCCAGCATTTT
CASSRNNREAGGNQPQHF
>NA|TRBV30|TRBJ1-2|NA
TGTGCCTGGAGTGACCGTGCGGACAGCCTCTATGGCTACACCTTC
CAWSDRADSLYGYTF
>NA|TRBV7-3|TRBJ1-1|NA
TGTGCCAGCAGTTTTGACGAGAGGGCTGAAGCTTTCTTT
CASSFDERAEAFF
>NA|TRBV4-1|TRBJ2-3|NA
TGCGCCAGCAGCCAAGTGAACGGGGAGTTAACAGATACGCAGTATTTT
CASSQVNGELTDTQYF
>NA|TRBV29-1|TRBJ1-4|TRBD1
TGCAGCGGTTTTACGGGACAGGCCAATGAAAAACTGTTTTTT
CSGFTGQANEKLFF
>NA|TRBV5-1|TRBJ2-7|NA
TGCGCCAGCAGCTTGGAACGTTCAGGCTACGAGCAGTACTTC
CASSLERSGYEQYF
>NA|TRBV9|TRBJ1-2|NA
TGTGCCAGCAGTTTAGTGACACAGCCACTTCGATCTCATGGCTACACCTTC
CASSLVTQPLRSHGYTF
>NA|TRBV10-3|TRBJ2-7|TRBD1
TGTGCCATGGGGACAGACTACGAGCAGTACTTC
CAMGTDYEQYF
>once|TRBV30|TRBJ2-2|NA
TGTGCCTGGAGTGTACCGGGGTATACCGGGGAGCTGTTTTTT
CAWSVPGYTGELFF
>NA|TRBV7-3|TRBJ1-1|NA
TGTGCCAGATTCGCTAACAGGGAGCTCACTGAAGCTTTCTTT
CARFANRELTEAFF
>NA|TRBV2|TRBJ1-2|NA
TGTGCCAGCAGGGAAGACGTCGACAGGACCGGCTACACCTTC
CASREDVDRTGYTF
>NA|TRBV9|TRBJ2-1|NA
TGTGCCAGCAGCGTACGGGACTTGAGCTACAATGAGCAGTTCTTC
CASSVRDLSYNEQFF
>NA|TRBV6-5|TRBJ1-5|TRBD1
TGTGCCAGCAGAGGGACAGGGGGTGGCAATCAGCCCCAGCATTTT
CASRGTGGGNQPQHF
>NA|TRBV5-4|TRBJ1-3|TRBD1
TGTGCCAGCAGCTTAGGGGGACAGGAGGCTGGAAACACCATATATTTT
CASSLGGQEAGNTIYF
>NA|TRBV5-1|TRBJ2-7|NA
TGCGCCAGCAGCTCGGCTGGGGGACTTATAGCCTACGAGCAGTACTTC
CASSSAGGLIAYEQYF
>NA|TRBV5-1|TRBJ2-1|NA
TGCGCCAGCGTCTACGGGGACTTCTCCTACAATGAGCAGTTCTTC
CASVYGDFSYNEQFF
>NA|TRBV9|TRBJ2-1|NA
TGTGCCAGCAGCTCCCGGGACAACTCCTACAATGAGCAGTTCTTC
CASSSRDNSYNEQFF
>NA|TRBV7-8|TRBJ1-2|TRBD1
TGTGCCAGCAGCTATCAAGGAGGGACAGGGTATCCACGCGGCTACACCTTC
CASSYQGGTGYPRGYTF
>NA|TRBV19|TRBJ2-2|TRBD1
TGTGCCAGTAGTAACGGGACAGGGCGCGGGGAGCTGTTTTTT
CASSNGTGRGELFF
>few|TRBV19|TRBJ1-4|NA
TGTGCCGGCTCTGAGAGGGTTGGCGAAAAACTGTTTTTT
CAGSERVGEKLFF
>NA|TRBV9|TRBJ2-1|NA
TGTGCCAGCAGCGTAGGAGGTAGAAGCTCCTACAATGAGCAGTTCTTC
CASSVGGRSSYNEQFF